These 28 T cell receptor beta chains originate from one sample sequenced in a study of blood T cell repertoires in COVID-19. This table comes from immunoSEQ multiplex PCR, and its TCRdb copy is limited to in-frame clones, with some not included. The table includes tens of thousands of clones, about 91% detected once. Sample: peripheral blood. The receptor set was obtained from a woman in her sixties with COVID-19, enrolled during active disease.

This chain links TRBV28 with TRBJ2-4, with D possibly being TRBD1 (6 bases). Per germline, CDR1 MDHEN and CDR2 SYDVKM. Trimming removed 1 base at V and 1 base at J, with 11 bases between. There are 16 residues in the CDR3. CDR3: CASSLSGAGAKNIQYF. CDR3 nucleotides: TGTGCCAGCAGTTTATCAGGGGCCGGCGCCAAAAACATTCAGTACTTC.

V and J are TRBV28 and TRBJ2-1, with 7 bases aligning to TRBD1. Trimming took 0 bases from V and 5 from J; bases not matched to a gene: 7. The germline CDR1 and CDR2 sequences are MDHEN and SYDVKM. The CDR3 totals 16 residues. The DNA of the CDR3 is TGTGCCAGCAGTTTATGGCGAGGGGGCGCGGACAATGAGCAGTTCTTC. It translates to CASSLWRGGADNEQFF.

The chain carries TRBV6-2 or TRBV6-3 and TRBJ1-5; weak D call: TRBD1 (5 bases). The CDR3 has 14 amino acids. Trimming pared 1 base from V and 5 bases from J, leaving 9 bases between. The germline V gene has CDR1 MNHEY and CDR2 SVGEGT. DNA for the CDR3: TGTGCCAGCAGTTACTTACGGGGGGATCAGCCCCAGCATTTT. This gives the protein CASSYLRGDQPQHF.

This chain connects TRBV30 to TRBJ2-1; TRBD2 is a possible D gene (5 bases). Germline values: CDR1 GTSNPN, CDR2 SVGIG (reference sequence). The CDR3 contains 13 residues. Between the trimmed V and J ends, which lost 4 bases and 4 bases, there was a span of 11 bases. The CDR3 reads CAWKQRSYNEQFF. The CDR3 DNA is TGTGCCTGGAAGCAGCGGAGTTACAATGAGCAGTTCTTC.

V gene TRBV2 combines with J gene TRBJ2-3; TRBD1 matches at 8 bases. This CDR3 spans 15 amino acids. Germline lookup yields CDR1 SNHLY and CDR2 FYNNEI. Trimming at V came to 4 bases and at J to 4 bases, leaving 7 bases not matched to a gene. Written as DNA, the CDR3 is TGTGCCAGCAGTGTTAGGGGCAGGGGGCCAGATACGCAGTATTTT. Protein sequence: CASSVRGRGPDTQYF.

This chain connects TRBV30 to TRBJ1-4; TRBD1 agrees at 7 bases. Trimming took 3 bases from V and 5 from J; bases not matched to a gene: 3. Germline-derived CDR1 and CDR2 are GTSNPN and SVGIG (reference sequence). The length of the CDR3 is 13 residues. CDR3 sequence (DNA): TGTGCCTGGAGCAGGGACAGAAATGAAAAACTGTTTTTT. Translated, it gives CAWSRDRNEKLFF.

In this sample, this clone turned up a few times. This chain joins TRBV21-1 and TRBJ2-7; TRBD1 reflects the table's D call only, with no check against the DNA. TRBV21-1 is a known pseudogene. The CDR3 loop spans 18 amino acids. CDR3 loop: CASRSGTGRKNRSYEQYF. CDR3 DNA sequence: TGTGCCAGCAGATCCGGGACAGGCCGAAAAAATCGCTCCTACGAGCAGTACTTC.

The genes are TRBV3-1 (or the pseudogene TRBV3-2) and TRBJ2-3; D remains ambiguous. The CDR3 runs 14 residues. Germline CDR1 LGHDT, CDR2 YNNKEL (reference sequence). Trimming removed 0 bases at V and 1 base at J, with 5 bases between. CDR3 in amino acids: CASSQDPGTDTQYF. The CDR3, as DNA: TGTGCCAGCAGCCAAGATCCGGGCACAGATACGCAGTATTTT.

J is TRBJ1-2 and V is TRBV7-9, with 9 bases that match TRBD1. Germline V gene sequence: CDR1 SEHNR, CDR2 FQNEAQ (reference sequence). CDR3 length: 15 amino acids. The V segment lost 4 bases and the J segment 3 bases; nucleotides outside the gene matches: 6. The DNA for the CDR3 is TGTGCCAGCAGCTGGGACAGGGTCCTCTACTATGGCTACACCTTC. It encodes CASSWDRVLYYGYTF.

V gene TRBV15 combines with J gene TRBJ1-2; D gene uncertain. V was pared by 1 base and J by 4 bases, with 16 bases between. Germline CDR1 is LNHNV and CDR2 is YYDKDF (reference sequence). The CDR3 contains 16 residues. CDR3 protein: CATSRATEAQIYGYTF. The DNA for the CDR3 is TGTGCCACCAGCAGAGCTACCGAGGCGCAGATCTATGGCTACACCTTC. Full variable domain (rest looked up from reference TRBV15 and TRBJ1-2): DAMVIQNPRYQVTQFGKPVTLSCSQTLNHNVMYWYQQKSSQAPKLLFHYYDKDFNNEADTPDNFQSRRPNTSFCFLDIRSPGLGDTAMYLCATSRATEAQIYGYTFGSGTRLTVV.

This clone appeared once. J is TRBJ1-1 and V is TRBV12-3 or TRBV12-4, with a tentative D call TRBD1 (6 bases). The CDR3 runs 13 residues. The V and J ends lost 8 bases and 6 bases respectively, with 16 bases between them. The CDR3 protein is CASSLLGGSEAFF. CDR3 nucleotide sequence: TGTGCCAGCTCCCTCCTAGGGGGTTCTGAAGCTTTCTTT.

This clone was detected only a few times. The CDR3 region is CASSFATSDNEQFF. The CDR3 DNA is TGCGCCAGCAGCTTCGCGACTAGCGACAATGAGCAGTTCTTC. The chain employs TRBV5-1 and TRBJ2-1; TRBD2 matches at 8 bases. With V trimmed by 2 bases and J by 5 bases, 3 bases remained unmatched. The V gene's germline CDR1 is SGHRS and CDR2 YFSETQ. This CDR3 region has 14 residues. Full variable domain (remainder filled in from reference TRBV5-1 and TRBJ2-1): KAGVTQTPRYLIKTRGQQVTLSCSPISGHRSVSWYQQTPGQGLQFLFEYFSETQRNKGNFPGRFSGRQFSNSRSEMNVSTLELGDSALYLCASSFATSDNEQFFGPGTRLTVL.

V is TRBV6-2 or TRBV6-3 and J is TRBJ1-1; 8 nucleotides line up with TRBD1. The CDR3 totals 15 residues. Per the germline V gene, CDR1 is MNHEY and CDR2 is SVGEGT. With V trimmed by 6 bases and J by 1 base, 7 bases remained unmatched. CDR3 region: CASSEQGDRNTEAFF. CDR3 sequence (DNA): TGTGCCAGCAGCGAACAGGGGGACCGGAACACTGAAGCTTTCTTT.

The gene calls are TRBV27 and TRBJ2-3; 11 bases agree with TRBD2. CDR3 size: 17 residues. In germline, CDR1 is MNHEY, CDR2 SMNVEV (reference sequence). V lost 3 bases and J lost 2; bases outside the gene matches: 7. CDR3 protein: CASSLQIAGGFTDTQYF. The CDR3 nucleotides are TGTGCCAGCAGTTTGCAAATAGCGGGAGGGTTCACAGATACGCAGTATTTT.

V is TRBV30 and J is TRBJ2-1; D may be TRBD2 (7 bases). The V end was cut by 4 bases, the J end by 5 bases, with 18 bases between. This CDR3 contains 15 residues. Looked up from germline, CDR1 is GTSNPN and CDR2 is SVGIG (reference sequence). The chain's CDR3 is CAWNRWGGTHNEQFF. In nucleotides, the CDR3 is TGTGCCTGGAATAGGTGGGGGGGCACACACAATGAGCAGTTCTTC.

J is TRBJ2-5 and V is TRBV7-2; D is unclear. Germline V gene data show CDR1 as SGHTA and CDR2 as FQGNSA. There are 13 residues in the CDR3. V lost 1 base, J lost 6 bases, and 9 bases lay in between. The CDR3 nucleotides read TGTGCCAGCAGCTTAGGGCTAGGCAAGACCCAGTACTTC. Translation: CASSLGLGKTQYF. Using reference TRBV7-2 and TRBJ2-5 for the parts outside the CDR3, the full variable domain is GAGVSQSPSNKVTEKGKDVELRCDPISGHTALYWYRQSLGQGLEFLIYFQGNSAPDKSGLPSDRFSAERTGGSVSTLTIQRTQQEDSAVYLCASSLGLGKTQYFGPGTRLLVL.

DNA of the CDR3: TGTGCCAGCAGTGGGGGACAGGGTAGCAATCAGCCCCAGCATTTT. Translating it yields CASSGGQGSNQPQHF. The gene calls are TRBV6-6 and TRBJ1-5, with TRBD1 matching 9 bases. This CDR3 is built from 15 residues. Germline V gene lookup returns CDR1 MNHNY and CDR2 SVGAGI (reference sequence). V shed 5 bases, J shed 0 bases, and the junction held 2 bases outside the gene matches.

Written as DNA, the CDR3 is TGTGCCAGCAGCCTCGACAGGACGTATGGCTACACCTTC. Protein: CASSLDRTYGYTF. This chain links TRBV6-5 with TRBJ1-2; D may be TRBD1 (6 bases). Germline CDR1 and CDR2: MNHEY and SVGAGI. The CDR3 length is 13 residues. Trimming left V 6 bases short and J 5 bases short, with 13 bases between.

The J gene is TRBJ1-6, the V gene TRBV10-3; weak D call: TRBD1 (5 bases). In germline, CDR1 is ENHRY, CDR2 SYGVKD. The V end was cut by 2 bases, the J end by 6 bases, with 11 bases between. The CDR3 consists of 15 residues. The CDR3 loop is CAISEQGGSNSPLHF. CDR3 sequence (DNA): TGTGCCATCAGTGAGCAGGGCGGAAGTAATTCACCCCTCCACTTT.

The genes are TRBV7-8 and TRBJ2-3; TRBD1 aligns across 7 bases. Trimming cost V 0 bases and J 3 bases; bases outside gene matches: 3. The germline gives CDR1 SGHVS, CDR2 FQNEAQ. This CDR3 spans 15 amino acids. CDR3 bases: TGTGCCAGCAGCTTAGCCTTGGGACAGACAGATACGCAGTATTTT. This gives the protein CASSLALGQTDTQYF. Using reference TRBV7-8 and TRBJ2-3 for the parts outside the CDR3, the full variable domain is GAGVSQSPRYKVAKRGQDVALRCDPISGHVSLFWYQQALGQGPEFLTYFQNEAQLDKSGLPSDRFFAERPEGSVSTLKIQRTQQEDSAVYLCASSLALGQTDTQYFGPGTRLTVL.

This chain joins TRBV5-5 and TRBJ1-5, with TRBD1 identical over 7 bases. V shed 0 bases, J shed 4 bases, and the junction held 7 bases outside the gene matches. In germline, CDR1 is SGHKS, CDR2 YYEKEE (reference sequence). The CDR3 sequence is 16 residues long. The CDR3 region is CASSLDTGQRNQPQHF. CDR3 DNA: TGTGCCAGCAGCTTGGATACGGGACAGCGAAATCAGCCCCAGCATTTT.

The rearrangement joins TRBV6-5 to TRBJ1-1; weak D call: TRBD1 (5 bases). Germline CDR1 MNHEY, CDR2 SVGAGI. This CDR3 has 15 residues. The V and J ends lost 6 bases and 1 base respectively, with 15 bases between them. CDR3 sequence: CASRPRGSENTEAFF. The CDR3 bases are TGTGCCAGCAGGCCCCGGGGGTCGGAGAACACTGAAGCTTTCTTT.

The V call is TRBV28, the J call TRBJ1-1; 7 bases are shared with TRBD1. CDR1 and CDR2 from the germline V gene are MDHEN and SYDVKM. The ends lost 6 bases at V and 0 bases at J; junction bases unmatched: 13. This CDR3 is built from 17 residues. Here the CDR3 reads CASRPEIMTGMNTEAFF. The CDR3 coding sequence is TGTGCCAGCAGACCAGAGATCATGACAGGGATGAACACTGAAGCTTTCTTT.

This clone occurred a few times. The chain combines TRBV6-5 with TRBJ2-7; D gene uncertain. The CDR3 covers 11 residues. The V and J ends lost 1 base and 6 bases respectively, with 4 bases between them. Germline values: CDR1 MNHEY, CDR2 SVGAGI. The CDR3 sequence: CASSYYGEQYF. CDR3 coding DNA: TGTGCCAGCAGTTACTACGGCGAGCAGTACTTC.

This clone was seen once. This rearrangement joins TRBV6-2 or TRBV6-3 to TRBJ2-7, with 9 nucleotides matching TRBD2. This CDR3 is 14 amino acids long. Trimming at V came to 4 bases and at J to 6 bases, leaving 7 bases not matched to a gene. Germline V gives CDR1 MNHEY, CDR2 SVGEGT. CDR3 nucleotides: TGTGCCAGCAGTTTAAGTAGCGGGAGTCTCGAGCAGTACTTC. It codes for CASSLSSGSLEQYF.

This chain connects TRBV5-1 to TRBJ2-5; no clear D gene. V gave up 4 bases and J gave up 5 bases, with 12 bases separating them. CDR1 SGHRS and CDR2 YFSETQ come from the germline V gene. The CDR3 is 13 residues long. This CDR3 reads CASSSVPGETQYF. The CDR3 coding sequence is TGCGCCAGCAGCAGCGTTCCCGGTGAGACCCAGTACTTC.

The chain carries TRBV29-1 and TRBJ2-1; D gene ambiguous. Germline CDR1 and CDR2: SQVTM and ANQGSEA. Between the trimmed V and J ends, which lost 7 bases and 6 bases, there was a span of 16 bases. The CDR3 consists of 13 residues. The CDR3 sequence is CSAKLYTGNEQFF. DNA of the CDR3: TGCAGCGCTAAACTTTATACCGGCAATGAGCAGTTCTTC.

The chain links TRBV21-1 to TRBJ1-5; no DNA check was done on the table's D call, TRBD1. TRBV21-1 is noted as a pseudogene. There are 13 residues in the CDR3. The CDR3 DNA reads TGTGCCAGCAGCAAGGGCAGGGCCCAGCCCCAGCATTTT. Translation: CASSKGRAQPQHF.